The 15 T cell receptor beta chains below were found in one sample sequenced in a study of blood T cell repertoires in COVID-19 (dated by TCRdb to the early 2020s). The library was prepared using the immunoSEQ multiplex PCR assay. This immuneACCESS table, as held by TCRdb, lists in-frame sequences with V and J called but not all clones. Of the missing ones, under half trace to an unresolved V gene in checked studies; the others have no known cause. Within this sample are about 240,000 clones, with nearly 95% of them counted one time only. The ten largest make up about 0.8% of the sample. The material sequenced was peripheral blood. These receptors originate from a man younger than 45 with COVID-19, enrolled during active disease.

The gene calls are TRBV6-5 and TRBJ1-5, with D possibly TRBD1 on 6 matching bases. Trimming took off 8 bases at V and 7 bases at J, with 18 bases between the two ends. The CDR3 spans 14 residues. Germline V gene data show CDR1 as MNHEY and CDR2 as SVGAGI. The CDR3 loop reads CASSPGTTKQPQHF. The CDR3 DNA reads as TGTGCCAGCTCACCCGGGACAACGAAACAGCCCCAGCATTTT.

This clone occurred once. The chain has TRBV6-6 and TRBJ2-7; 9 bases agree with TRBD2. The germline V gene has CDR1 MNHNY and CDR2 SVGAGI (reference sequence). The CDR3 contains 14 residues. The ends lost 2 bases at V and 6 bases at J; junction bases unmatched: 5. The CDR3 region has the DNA TGTGCCAGCAGTTACGAGGGACTAGCAGCCGAGCAGTACTTC. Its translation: CASSYEGLAAEQYF.

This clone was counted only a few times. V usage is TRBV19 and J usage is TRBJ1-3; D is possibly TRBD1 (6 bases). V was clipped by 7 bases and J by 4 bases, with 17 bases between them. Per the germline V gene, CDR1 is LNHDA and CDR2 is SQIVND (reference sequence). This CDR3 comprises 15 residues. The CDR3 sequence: CASTFGGAAGNTIYF. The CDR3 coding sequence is TGTGCCAGTACCTTTGGGGGCGCTGCGGGAAACACCATATATTTT.

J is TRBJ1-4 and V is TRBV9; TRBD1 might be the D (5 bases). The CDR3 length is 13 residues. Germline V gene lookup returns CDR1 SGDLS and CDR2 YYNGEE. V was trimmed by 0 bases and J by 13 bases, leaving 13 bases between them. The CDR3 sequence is CASSVAGRAPLFF. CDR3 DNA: TGTGCCAGCAGCGTAGCCGGCAGGGCTCCACTGTTTTTT.

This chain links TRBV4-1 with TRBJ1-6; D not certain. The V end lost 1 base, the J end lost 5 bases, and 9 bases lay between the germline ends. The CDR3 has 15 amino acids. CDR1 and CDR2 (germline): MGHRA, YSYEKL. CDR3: CASSQGSQDNSPLHF. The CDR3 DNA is TGCGCCAGCAGCCAAGGCAGTCAGGATAATTCACCCCTCCACTTT.

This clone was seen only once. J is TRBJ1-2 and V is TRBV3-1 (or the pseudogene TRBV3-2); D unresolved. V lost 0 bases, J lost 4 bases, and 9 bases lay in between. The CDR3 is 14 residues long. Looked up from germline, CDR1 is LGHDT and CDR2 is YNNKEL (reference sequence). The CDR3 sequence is CASSQDGRLYGYTF. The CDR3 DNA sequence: TGTGCCAGCAGCCAAGACGGGAGGCTCTATGGCTACACCTTC.

In nucleotides, the CDR3 is TGTGCCAGCAGTGAAGCAGGAGGACAGGGTAGGTCTGAAGCTTTCTTT. Translating it yields CASSEAGGQGRSEAFF. This chain connects TRBV6-1 to TRBJ1-1; 8 positions agree with TRBD1. V was pared by 0 bases and J by 6 bases, with 9 bases of the junction left unmatched. From germline, CDR1 is MNHNS and CDR2 SASEGT. CDR3 length equals 16 residues.

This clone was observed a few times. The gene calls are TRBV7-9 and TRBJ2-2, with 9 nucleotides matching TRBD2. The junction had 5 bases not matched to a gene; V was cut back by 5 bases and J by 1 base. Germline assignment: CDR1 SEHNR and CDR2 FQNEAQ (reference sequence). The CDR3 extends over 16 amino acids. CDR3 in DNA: TGTGCCAGCAGCCGACTAGCGGCACTGAACACCGGGGAGCTGTTTTTT. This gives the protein CASSRLAALNTGELFF. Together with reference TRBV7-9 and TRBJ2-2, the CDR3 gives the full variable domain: DTGVSQNPRHKITKRGQNVTFRCDPISEHNRLYWYRQTLGQGPEFLTYFQNEAQLEKSRLLSDRFSAERPKGSFSTLEIQRTEQGDSAMYLCASSRLAALNTGELFFGEGSRLTVL.

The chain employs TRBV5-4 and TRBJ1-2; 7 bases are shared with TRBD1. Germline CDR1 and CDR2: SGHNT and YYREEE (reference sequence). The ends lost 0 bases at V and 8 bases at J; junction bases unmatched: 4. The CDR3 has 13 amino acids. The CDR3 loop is CASSLEGGGGYTF. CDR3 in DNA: TGTGCCAGCAGCTTGGAAGGGGGCGGGGGCTACACCTTC.

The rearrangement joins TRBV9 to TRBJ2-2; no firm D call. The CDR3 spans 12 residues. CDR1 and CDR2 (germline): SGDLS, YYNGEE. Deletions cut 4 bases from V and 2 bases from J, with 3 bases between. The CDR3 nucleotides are TGTGCCAGCAGCCCTAACACCGGGGAGCTGTTTTTT. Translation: CASSPNTGELFF.

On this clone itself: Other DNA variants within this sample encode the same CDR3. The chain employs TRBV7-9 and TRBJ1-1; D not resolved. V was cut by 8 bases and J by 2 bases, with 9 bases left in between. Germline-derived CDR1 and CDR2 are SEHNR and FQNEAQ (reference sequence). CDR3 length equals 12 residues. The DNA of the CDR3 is TGTGCCAGCGGACGGGGAAACACTGAAGCTTTCTTT. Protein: CASGRGNTEAFF.

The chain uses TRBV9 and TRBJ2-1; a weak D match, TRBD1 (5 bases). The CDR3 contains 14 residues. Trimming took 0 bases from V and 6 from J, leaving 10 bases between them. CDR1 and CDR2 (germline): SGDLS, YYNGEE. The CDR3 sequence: CASSVGTTPNEQFF. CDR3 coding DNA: TGTGCCAGCAGCGTAGGGACAACCCCCAATGAGCAGTTCTTC.

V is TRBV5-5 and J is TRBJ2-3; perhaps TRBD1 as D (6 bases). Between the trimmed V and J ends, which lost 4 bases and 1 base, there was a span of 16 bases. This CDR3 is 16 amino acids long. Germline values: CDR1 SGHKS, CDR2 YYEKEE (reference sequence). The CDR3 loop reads CASSPQQGRGTDTQYF. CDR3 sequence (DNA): TGTGCCAGCAGCCCCCAACAGGGAAGAGGCACAGATACGCAGTATTTT.

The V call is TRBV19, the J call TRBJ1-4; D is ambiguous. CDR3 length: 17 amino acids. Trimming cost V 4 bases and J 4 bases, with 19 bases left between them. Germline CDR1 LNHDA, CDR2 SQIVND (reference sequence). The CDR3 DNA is TGTGCCAGTAGTACCCCGTTTGAGGGCTCCTTTAATGAAAAACTGTTTTTT. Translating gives CASSTPFEGSFNEKLFF.

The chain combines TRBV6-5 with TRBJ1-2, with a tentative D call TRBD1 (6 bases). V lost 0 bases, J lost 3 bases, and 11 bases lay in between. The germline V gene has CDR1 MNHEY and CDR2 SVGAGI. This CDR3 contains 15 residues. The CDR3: CASSYSDRPYYGYTF. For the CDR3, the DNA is TGTGCCAGCAGTTACTCAGACAGGCCATACTATGGCTACACCTTC.